What follows are 23 T cell receptor beta chains derived from one specimen sequenced in a study of T cells in Graves' hyperthyroidism and ophthalmopathy. RNA transcripts provided the source from which TCR beta CDR3 regions were amplified. RT-PCR in the first round (using the HTBI primer set) targeted the TCR CDR3. One entry per CDR3 protein, called by TCRdb with MiXCR from the multiplex PCR reads. Of 500,000 or so distinct CDR3 sequences listed, roughly 16% are singletons. Sequenced input: blood. The origin of the receptors is a woman in her twenties or thirties with Graves' ophthalmopathy.

The rearrangement links TRBV5-4 to TRBJ2-2, with 7 bases fitting TRBD2. CDR3 length: 14 residues. V lost 5 bases to trimming and J lost 4 bases; unmatched junction nucleotides: 5. Germline assignment: CDR1 SGHNT and CDR2 YYREEE (reference sequence). CDR3 loop: CASSIAGPTGELFF. In DNA form, the CDR3 reads TGTGCCAGCAGTATAGCGGGCCCCACCGGGGAGCTGTTTTTT.

Concerning this clonotype itself: This sequence may be a read error, since a much larger clone differs from it by one base. The chain couples TRBV3-1 to TRBJ2-1, with 7 bases identical to TRBD2. Germline assignment: CDR1 LGHDT and CDR2 YNNKEL (reference sequence). The CDR3 contains 15 residues. The DNA of the CDR3 is TGTGCCAGCGGCCACCTAGCGGTCTCCTACAATGAACAGTTCTTC. As protein: CASGHLAVSYNEQFF.

Concerning this clonotype: A much bigger clone sits one base away, suggesting this may be a read error. The chain uses TRBV28 and TRBJ2-1, with D unresolved. CDR1 MDHEN and CDR2 SYDVKM come from the germline V gene. The CDR3 contains 15 residues. The CDR3 loop is CASSIRETSYNGQFF. In nucleotides, the CDR3 is TGTGCCAGCAGCATAAGGGAAACCTCCTACAATGGGCAGTTCTTC.

Regarding this clonotype: It may be a read error: a sequence one base away is much more abundant. The rearrangement links TRBV5-1 to TRBJ1-1, with TRBD1 identical over 10 bases. This CDR3 spans 16 amino acids. Germline V gene sequence: CDR1 SGHRS, CDR2 YFSETQ. The CDR3 protein is CASSRTGGVMDTEALF. The DNA of the CDR3 is TGCGCCAGCAGCAGGACAGGGGGAGTCATGGACACTGAAGCTCTCTTT.

The chain links TRBV11-2 to TRBJ2-7; 10 nucleotides agree with TRBD2. CDR1 is SGHAT, CDR2 FQNNGV, per germline. This CDR3 region has 16 residues. V shed 1 base and J 2 bases; nucleotides not matched to a gene: 5. The DNA of the CDR3 is TGTGCCAGCAGCTTAGTGTCACTAGCGGGGCCCTACGAGCAGTACTTC. Its protein product is CASSLVSLAGPYEQYF. Together with reference TRBV11-2 and TRBJ2-7, the CDR3 gives the full variable domain: EAGVAQSPRYKIIEKRQSVAFWCNPISGHATLYWYQQILGQGPKLLIQFQNNGVVDDSQLPKDRFSAERLKGVDSTLKIQPAKLEDSAVYLCASSLVSLAGPYEQYFGPGTRLTVT.

This clonotype was seen ten or more times. The chain couples TRBV28 to TRBJ1-2, with 7 bases matching TRBD1. This CDR3 has 14 amino acids. V shed 1 base, J shed 6 bases, and the junction held 5 bases outside the gene matches. The germline CDR1 and CDR2 sequences are MDHEN and SYDVKM. CDR3 DNA sequence: TGTGCCAGCAGTTTATTTCCAGGGGGAAATGGCTACACCTTC. Encoded protein: CASSLFPGGNGYTF.

This clonotype was observed a few times. One junction end disagrees with the germline gene, perhaps due to a read error. The genes are TRBV7-7 and TRBJ2-5; D is perhaps TRBD2 (7 bases). This CDR3 region has 14 residues. Germline assignment: CDR1 SSHAT and CDR2 FNYEAQ (reference sequence). The CDR3 loop is CASSPVGGVETQYF. The CDR3 DNA sequence: TGTGCTAGCAGCCCGGTAGGGGGGGTTGAGACCCAGTACTTC. Filled out from reference TRBV7-7 and TRBJ2-5, the complete variable domain reads GAGVSQSPRYKVTKRGQDVTLRCDPISSHATLYWYQQALGQGPEFLTYFNYEAQPDKSGLPSDRFSAERPEGSISTLTIQRTEQRDSAMYRCASSPVGGVETQYFGPGTRLLVL.

This clonotype was detected many times. The V and J genes are TRBV10-3 and TRBJ2-1; 9 positions match TRBD1. V shed 4 bases and J 3 bases; nucleotides not matched to a gene: 4. Looked up from germline, CDR1 is ENHRY and CDR2 is SYGVKD. The CDR3 length is 15 residues. DNA for the CDR3: TGTGCCATCAGTGTCAGGGGACAGGGCTACAATGAGCAGTTCTTC. Amino acid sequence: CAISVRGQGYNEQFF.

J is TRBJ2-7 and V is TRBV20-1; D ambiguous. V shed 2 bases and J shed 6 bases, with 14 bases lying between them. The CDR3 is made up of 13 amino acids. Germline-derived CDR1 and CDR2 are DFQATT and SNEGSKA (reference sequence). Here the CDR3 DNA reads TGCAGTGCTAGACCGCAGACCTTGTTCGAGCAGTACTTC. Amino acids: CSARPQTLFEQYF.

This clonotype turned up a few times. For the CDR3, the DNA is TGTGCCATCGGCGGGAGTAACACCGGGGAGCTGTTTTTT. It yields the protein CAIGGSNTGELFF. V usage is TRBV6-1 and J usage is TRBJ2-2, with 7 bases fitting TRBD2. CDR3 length equals 13 residues. V lost 10 bases, J lost 2 bases, and 4 bases stayed unmatched. Germline CDR1 MNHNS, CDR2 SASEGT.

This clonotype was observed a handful of times. The chain recombines TRBV3-1 with TRBJ1-3; D not certain. CDR3 size: 14 residues. The germline V gene has CDR1 LGHDT and CDR2 YNNKEL (reference sequence). V was shortened by 7 bases and J by 0 bases, with 10 bases between the two germline ends. CDR3 loop: CASTLTASGNTIYF. Here the CDR3 DNA reads TGTGCCAGCACCCTAACAGCCTCTGGAAACACCATATATTTT.

V gene TRBV20-1 combines with J gene TRBJ1-5; maybe TRBD1 (5 bases). Deletions cut 1 base from V and 4 bases from J, with 17 bases between. The CDR3 is made up of 16 amino acids. The germline V gene has CDR1 DFQATT and CDR2 SNEGSKA (reference sequence). CDR3 nucleotides: TGCAGTGCTAGAGTTCGGGGGTGGGGCGGAAATCAGCCCCAGCATTTT. Protein sequence: CSARVRGWGGNQPQHF.

The chain couples TRBV3-1 to TRBJ2-2; D is ambiguous. Trimming left V 1 base short and J 0 bases short, with 12 bases between. The CDR3 has 17 amino acids. Germline-derived CDR1 and CDR2 are LGHDT and YNNKEL (reference sequence). CDR3 sequence reads: CASSQGLSVANTGELFF. CDR3 DNA sequence: TGTGCCAGCAGCCAAGGGCTAAGTGTTGCGAACACCGGGGAGCTGTTTTTT.

This clonotype was detected many times. The V call is TRBV29-1, the J call TRBJ2-7; 9 nucleotides align to TRBD2. The CDR3 length is 13 residues. CDR1 is SQVTM and CDR2 is ANQGSEA in the germline V gene. Trimming removed 5 bases from V and 6 bases from J; junction bases left unmatched: 8. Written as DNA, the CDR3 is TGCAGCGTTAGGTCTAGCGGGACGGGCGAGCAGTACTTC. Amino acids: CSVRSSGTGEQYF.

This clonotype was found a few times. V is TRBV7-6 and J is TRBJ2-7; 9 bases agree with TRBD2. The CDR3 covers 15 residues. Germline V gene data show CDR1 as SGHVS and CDR2 as FNYEAQ. V dropped 5 bases and J dropped 3; count of bases not matched to a gene: 8. The CDR3 is CASSLGGGGLYEQYF. DNA of the CDR3: TGTGCCAGCAGCCTGGGCGGGGGGGGCCTCTACGAGCAGTACTTC.

This clonotype was observed at least ten times. The rearrangement uses TRBV4-1 and TRBJ2-5, with D uncertain. The germline gives CDR1 MGHRA, CDR2 YSYEKL. The CDR3 is 15 residues long. V was trimmed by 0 bases and J by 0 bases, leaving 8 bases between them. This CDR3 reads CASSQDGLYQETQYF. CDR3 in DNA: TGCGCCAGCAGCCAAGACGGTCTATACCAAGAGACCCAGTACTTC.

This clonotype was observed a handful of times. The chain recombines TRBV9 with TRBJ2-3; tentatively, D is TRBD1 (6 bases). CDR1 and CDR2 from the germline V gene are SGDLS and YYNGEE. The CDR3 loop spans 19 amino acids. V lost 4 bases, J lost 0 bases, and 24 bases lay in between. This CDR3 is CASSPRPIQGTRSTDTQYF. The CDR3 region has the DNA TGTGCCAGCAGCCCGCGCCCGATACAGGGAACGAGGAGCACAGATACGCAGTATTTT.

This clonotype occurred once. V is TRBV13 and J is TRBJ2-1; 7 bases are shared with TRBD2. The germline V gene has CDR1 PRHDT and CDR2 FYEKMQ (reference sequence). The V segment lost 2 bases and the J segment 6 bases; nucleotides outside the gene matches: 10. The CDR3 length is 16 residues. CDR3 sequence (DNA): TGTGCCAGCAGCTTAAGTCTAGCGGAAGACAGCAATGAGCAGTTCTTC. Protein sequence: CASSLSLAEDSNEQFF. Complete variable domain (other parts from reference TRBV13 and TRBJ2-1): AAGVIQSPRHLIKEKRETATLKCYPIPRHDTVYWYQQGPGQDPQFLISFYEKMQSDKGSIPDRFSAQQFSDYHSELNMSSLELGDSALYFCASSLSLAEDSNEQFFGPGTRLTVL.

This clonotype was detected ten times or more. The J gene is TRBJ2-1, the V gene TRBV2; 9 bases are shared with TRBD2. Germline assignment: CDR1 SNHLY and CDR2 FYNNEI. The CDR3 totals 17 residues. The V segment lost 5 bases and the J segment 6 bases; nucleotides outside the gene matches: 14. Here the CDR3 reads CASSPPGRLAGANEQFF. The DNA for the CDR3 is TGTGCCAGCAGTCCACCCGGTCGGTTAGCGGGAGCCAATGAGCAGTTCTTC. The variable domain in full, completed from reference TRBV2 and TRBJ2-1, reads EPEVTQTPSHQVTQMGQEVILRCVPISNHLYFYWYRQILGQKVEFLVSFYNNEISEKSEIFDDQFSVERPDGSNFTLKIRSTKLEDSAMYFCASSPPGRLAGANEQFFGPGTRLTVL.

The genes are TRBV28 and TRBJ2-7, with TRBD1 matching over 11 bases. CDR3 length equals 16 residues. Germline loops: CDR1 MDHEN, CDR2 SYDVKM. Trimming took 6 bases from V and 2 from J; bases not matched to a gene: 9. DNA of the CDR3: TGTGCCAGCAGCCCGATACGGACAGGGGGCACCTACGAGCAGTACTTC. This codes for CASSPIRTGGTYEQYF.

In its sample, this clonotype was seen a few times. Possible read error: a much larger clone is one base away. V and J are TRBV7-9 and TRBJ2-7; perhaps TRBD2 as D (5 bases). This CDR3 has 15 amino acids. Deletions cut 11 bases from V and 2 bases from J, with 22 bases between. CDR1 and CDR2 from the germline V gene are SEHNR and FQNEAQ (reference sequence). The CDR3 DNA reads TGTGCCGCTGAAGAGCTAGGAGGTCTAGCCTACGAGCAGTACTTC. Translating gives CAAEELGGLAYEQYF.

At least ten counts were recorded for this clonotype. This chain uses TRBV29-1 with TRBJ2-3, with TRBD1 matching over 8 bases. The V gene end was trimmed by 5 bases and the J gene end by 2 bases; junction bases not matched to a gene: 3. From germline, CDR1 is SQVTM and CDR2 ANQGSEA. The CDR3 covers 13 residues. CDR3 in amino acids: CSVRTGPTDTQYF. The CDR3 coding sequence is TGCAGCGTTAGGACAGGGCCCACAGATACGCAGTATTTT.

The sample holds one count of this clonotype. CDR3: CASSFRGTNQPQHF. CDR3 nucleotides: TGTGCCAGCAGTTTTCGAGGGACCAATCAGCCCCAGCATTTT. This chain connects TRBV12-3 or TRBV12-4 to TRBJ1-5; D perhaps matches TRBD1 (5 bases). The V end was cut by 3 bases, the J end by 3 bases, with 9 bases between. This CDR3 region has 14 residues.